The clone carrying this TCR beta chain was seen more than once but under ten times. What it binds is unknown. Germline CDR1 is MNHEY and CDR2 is SVGAGI. Trimming at V came to 4 bases and at J to 2 bases, leaving 2 bases not matched to a gene. This CDR3 contains 15 residues. These data come from a study of T-cell reconstitution after alpha-beta-depleted transplantation in children. The TCRbeta library was prepared with unique molecular identifiers. TCRdb processed the PCR reads anew with MiXCR; each CDR3 protein has one entry. Of fewer than 550,000 distinct CDR3 sequences in the sample, about an eighth are singletons; the top ten hold approximately 14%. Study results and limitations: From newly produced T cells came most of the T-cell counts and diversity one year after transplant.

The genes are TRBV6-5 and TRBJ2-3; 11 positions match TRBD1. The sequence was collected from a female patient aged 2-9 years who had a stem cell transplant for aplastic anemia, so the T cells may come from the graft donor. The material was PBMCs, mostly from graft donor cells, obtained 180 days after TCRalphabeta/CD19-depleted stem cell transplant. The CDR3 loop reads CASSLGQGVTDTQYF. The CDR3 DNA follows: TGTGCCAGCAGTTTGGGACAGGGGGTCACAGATACGCAGTATTTT.